This passage covers 7 T cell receptor beta chains from one sample sequenced in a study of radiotherapy plus CTLA-4 blockade in lung cancer. Clones were read by immunoSEQ multiplex PCR, and TCRdb kept only the in-frame ones, dropping some. The data show 55,000 to 80,000 clones, 87% seen once. Source: peripheral blood, taken from a patient treated with radiotherapy plus ipilimumab. These TCRs come from a human donor with non-small cell lung cancer that progressed on radiotherapy plus ipilimumab.

V and J are TRBV5-6 and TRBJ2-5; the match to TRBD1 covers 9 bases. This CDR3 region has 14 residues. V shed 4 bases, J shed 4 bases, and the junction held 5 bases outside the gene matches. CDR1 SGHDT and CDR2 YYEEEE come from the germline V gene. The CDR3 nucleotides read TGTGCCAGCAGCGGGACAGGGCGGCGAGAGACCCAGTACTTC. Translation gives CASSGTGRRETQYF.

Comment on this clone: This CDR3 is also generated by other DNA sequences in the sample. V gene TRBV27 combines with J gene TRBJ1-4, with 10 bases lining up with TRBD1. V dropped 8 bases and J dropped 8; count of bases not matched to a gene: 17. Germline V gene sequence: CDR1 MNHEY, CDR2 SMNVEV (reference sequence). The CDR3 contains 17 residues. CDR3 region: CASAEAGTGVDWEKLFF. As DNA, the CDR3 is TGTGCCAGCGCGGAGGCCGGGACAGGGGTAGACTGGGAAAAACTGTTTTTT.

The chain couples TRBV5-1 to TRBJ1-1; the D is unclear. The CDR3 has 15 amino acids. CDR1 is SGHRS, CDR2 YFSETQ, per germline. V was shortened by 1 base and J by 1 base, with 11 bases between the two germline ends. For the CDR3, the DNA is TGCGCCAGCAGCTTGTGGTCAGCCACGAACACTGAAGCTTTCTTT. Its translation: CASSLWSATNTEAFF.

The genes are TRBV14 and TRBJ1-1; TRBD1 is a possible D gene (6 bases). The V and J ends lost 4 bases and 0 bases respectively, with 12 bases between them. This CDR3 has 15 residues. Germline lookup yields CDR1 SGHDN and CDR2 FVKESK. For the CDR3, the DNA is TGTGCCAGCAGCCTCAGGACAGCCATGAACACTGAAGCTTTCTTT. Protein sequence: CASSLRTAMNTEAFF.

V and J are TRBV2 and TRBJ2-7; either TRBD1 or TRBD2 may supply D (5 bases each). The CDR3 has 15 amino acids. The germline gives CDR1 SNHLY, CDR2 FYNNEI. The germline V and J ends were trimmed by 0 bases and 0 bases, with 9 bases remaining between them. The DNA for the CDR3 is TGTGCCAGCAGTGAAGCGCCAGGGAGCTCCTACGAGCAGTACTTC. It specifies CASSEAPGSSYEQYF.

This chain uses TRBV28 with TRBJ2-3; TRBD2 aligns across 7 bases. This CDR3 is built from 15 residues. The V gene end was trimmed by 2 bases and the J gene end by 2 bases; junction bases not matched to a gene: 4. Per the germline V gene, CDR1 is MDHEN and CDR2 is SYDVKM. CDR3 protein: CASSLLAENTDTQYF. The CDR3 DNA follows: TGTGCCAGCAGTTTACTAGCGGAGAACACAGATACGCAGTATTTT. Full variable domain (remainder filled in from reference TRBV28 and TRBJ2-3): DVKVTQSSRYLVKRTGEKVFLECVQDMDHENMFWYRQDPGLGLRLIYFSYDVKMKEKGDIPEGYSVSREKKERFSLILESASTNQTSMYLCASSLLAENTDTQYFGPGTRLTVL.

V is TRBV27 and J is TRBJ2-2; 8 bases are shared with TRBD1. The CDR3 has 16 amino acids. Germline lookup yields CDR1 MNHEY and CDR2 SMNVEV (reference sequence). J lost 4 bases, V lost 4 bases, and 8 bases had no gene match. As DNA, the CDR3 is TGTGCCAGCAGTTCACCGACAGGGGCGAGCACCGGGGAGCTGTTTTTT. Residues: CASSSPTGASTGELFF.